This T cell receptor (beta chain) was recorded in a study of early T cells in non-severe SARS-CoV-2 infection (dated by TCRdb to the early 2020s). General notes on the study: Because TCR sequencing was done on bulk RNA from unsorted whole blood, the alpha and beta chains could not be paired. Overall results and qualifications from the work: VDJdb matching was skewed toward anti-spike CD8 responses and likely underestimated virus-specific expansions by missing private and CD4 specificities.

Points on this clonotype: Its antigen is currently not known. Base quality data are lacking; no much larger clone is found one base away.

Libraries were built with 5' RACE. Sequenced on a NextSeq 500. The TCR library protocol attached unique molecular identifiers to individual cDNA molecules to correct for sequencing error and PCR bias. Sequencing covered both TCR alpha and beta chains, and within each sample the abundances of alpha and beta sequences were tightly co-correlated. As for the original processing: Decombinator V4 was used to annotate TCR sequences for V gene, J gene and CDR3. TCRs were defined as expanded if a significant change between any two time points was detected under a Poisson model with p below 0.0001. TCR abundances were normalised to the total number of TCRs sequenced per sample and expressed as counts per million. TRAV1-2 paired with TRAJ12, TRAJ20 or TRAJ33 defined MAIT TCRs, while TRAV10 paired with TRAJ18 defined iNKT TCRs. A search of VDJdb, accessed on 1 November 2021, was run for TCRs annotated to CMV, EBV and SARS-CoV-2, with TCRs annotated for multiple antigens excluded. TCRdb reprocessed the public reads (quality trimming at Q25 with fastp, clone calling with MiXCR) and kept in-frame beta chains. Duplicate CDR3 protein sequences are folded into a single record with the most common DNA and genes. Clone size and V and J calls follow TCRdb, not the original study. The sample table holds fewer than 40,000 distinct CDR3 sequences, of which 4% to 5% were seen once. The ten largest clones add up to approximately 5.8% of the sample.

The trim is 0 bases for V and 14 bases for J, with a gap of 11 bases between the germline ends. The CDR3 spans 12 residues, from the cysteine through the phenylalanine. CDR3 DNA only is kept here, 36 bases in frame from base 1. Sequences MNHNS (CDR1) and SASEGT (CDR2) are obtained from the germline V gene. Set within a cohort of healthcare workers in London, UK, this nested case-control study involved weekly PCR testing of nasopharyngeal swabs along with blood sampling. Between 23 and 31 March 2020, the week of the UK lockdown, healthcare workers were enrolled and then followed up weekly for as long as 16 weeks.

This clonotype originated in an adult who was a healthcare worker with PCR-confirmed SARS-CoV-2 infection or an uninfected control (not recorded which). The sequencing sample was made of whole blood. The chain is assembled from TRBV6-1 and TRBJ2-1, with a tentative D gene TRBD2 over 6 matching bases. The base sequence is TGTGCCAGCAGTGAAGCCCCCTGGGAGGAGTTCTTC. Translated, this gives CASSEAPWEEFF.